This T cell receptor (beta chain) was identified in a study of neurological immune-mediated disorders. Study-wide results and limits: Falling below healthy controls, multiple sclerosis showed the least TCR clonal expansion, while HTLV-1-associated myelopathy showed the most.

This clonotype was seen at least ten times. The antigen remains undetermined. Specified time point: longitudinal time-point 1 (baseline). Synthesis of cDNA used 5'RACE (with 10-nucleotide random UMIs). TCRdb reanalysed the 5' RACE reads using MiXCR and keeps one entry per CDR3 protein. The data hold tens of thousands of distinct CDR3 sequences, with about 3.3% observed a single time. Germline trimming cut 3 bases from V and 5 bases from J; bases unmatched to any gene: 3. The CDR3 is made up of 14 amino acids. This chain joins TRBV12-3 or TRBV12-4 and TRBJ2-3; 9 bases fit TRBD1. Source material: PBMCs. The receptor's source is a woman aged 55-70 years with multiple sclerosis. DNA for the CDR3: TGTGCCAGCAGTTTGGACAGGGGAGAAGATACGCAGTATTTT. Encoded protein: CASSLDRGEDTQYF.